This TCR beta chain is from a study of T cell changes during pregnancy in multiple sclerosis. Clones were read by immunoSEQ multiplex PCR, and TCRdb kept only the in-frame ones, dropping some. The data contain about 50,000 clones, roughly nine tenths of them singletons. This CDR3 spans 15 amino acids. Germline-derived CDR1 and CDR2 are SGHNT and YYREEE (reference sequence). V lost 0 bases, J lost 1 base, and 10 bases lay in between. This rearrangement joins TRBV5-4 to TRBJ1-1, with D unresolved. The sequence was collected from a female donor with multiple sclerosis, enrolled in a pregnancy study. The source was CD8+ T cells from peripheral blood mononuclear cells, collected after pregnancy. The CDR3 reads CASSLVGGGNTEAFF. DNA for the CDR3: TGTGCCAGCAGCTTGGTAGGAGGAGGGAACACTGAAGCTTTCTTT.